The clone carrying this T cell receptor (beta chain) was seen a few times. The antigen is undetermined. These data belong to a study of response to subunit inactivated influenza vaccine. Study results and limitations: Each seasonal influenza vaccination, the authors suggested, recruits few new T cells.

Between the trimmed V and J ends, which lost 4 bases and 5 bases, there was a span of 4 bases. Germline V CDR1 and CDR2: SGHNT, YYREEE (reference sequence). The CDR3 is 11 residues long. A single record per CDR3 protein comes from TCRdb applying MiXCR to the RT-PCR reads. The sample holds approximately 500,000 distinct CDR3 sequences, 14% seen once. This chain links TRBV5-4 with TRBJ2-1; D gene ambiguous. The material sequenced was PBMCs from blood, taken roughly 13 days after vaccination. This receptor was identified in a man aged 50 or older who received an inactivated influenza vaccine. CDR3 sequence (DNA): TGTGCCAGCAGCGCCAACAATGAGCAGTTCTTC. Its protein is CASSANNEQFF.